A single sample gave rise to the 25 T cell receptor beta chains below, sequenced in a study of CD8 T cells in ankylosing spondylitis. Overall study findings and caveats: Blood of patients with ankylosing spondylitis appeared to be characterized by a TCR beta motif of 8 or 9 highly homologous variants.

TCRdb analysed the 5' RACE reads with MiXCR anew, one entry per CDR3 protein. The sample has hundreds of thousands of distinct CDR3 sequences, 10% to 15% seen once. Their antigens are not known. Material: blood, either unsorted or a sorted T cell fraction (not recorded which). The receptors here all came from a male donor with ankylosing spondylitis.

Ten or more counts support this clonotype. The J gene is TRBJ2-2, the V gene TRBV6-2 or TRBV6-3; 8 positions match TRBD2. CDR3 length: 17 residues. Germline loops: CDR1 MNHEY, CDR2 SVGEGT. The trim removed 3 bases at V and 4 bases at J, leaving 10 bases unmatched. DNA of the CDR3: TGTGCCAGCAGTTATACCCAACGGGGGGGTCGCACCGGGGAGCTGTTTTTT. Amino acid sequence: CASSYTQRGGRTGELFF.

The sample holds many counts of this clonotype. This sequence joins TRBV5-1 and TRBJ1-3, with no clear D. Trimming pared 6 bases from V and 3 bases from J, leaving 13 bases between. CDR1 and CDR2 from the germline V gene are SGHRS and YFSETQ. The CDR3 loop spans 14 amino acids. CDR3 nucleotide sequence: TGCGCCAGCACCGGAGCGATGGGTGGAAACACCATATATTTT. This gives the protein CASTGAMGGNTIYF.

This clonotype has a count of ten or more. V usage is TRBV5-1 and J usage is TRBJ1-2; D unclear. Germline values: CDR1 SGHRS, CDR2 YFSETQ. This CDR3 region has 14 residues. Trimming left V 2 bases short and J 3 bases short, with 11 bases between. For the CDR3, the DNA is TGCGCCAGCAGCTTAGTGCCCCAGGACTATGGCTACACCTTC. Protein product: CASSLVPQDYGYTF.

This clonotype has more than one count but fewer than ten. The chain recombines TRBV11-2 with TRBJ1-3; TRBD1 is a possible D gene (6 bases). The germline V and J ends were trimmed by 5 bases and 0 bases, with 11 bases remaining between them. The germline V gene encodes CDR1 SGHAT and CDR2 FQNNGV. The CDR3 extends over 15 amino acids. The CDR3 here is CASSRDTFSGNTIYF. Written as DNA, the CDR3 is TGTGCCAGCAGCCGGGACACCTTCTCTGGAAACACCATATATTTT.

This clonotype has at least ten counts. The chain couples TRBV7-9 to TRBJ2-3; D gene ambiguous. The CDR3 totals 12 residues. The ends were cut back, 4 bases at V and 3 bases at J, with 5 bases in the middle. Germline V gene sequence: CDR1 SEHNR, CDR2 FQNEAQ (reference sequence). For the CDR3, the DNA is TGTGCCAGCAGCTCTTTTACAGATACGCAGTATTTT. Protein sequence: CASSSFTDTQYF.

The table lists this clonotype with a few counts. The chain has TRBV6-1 and TRBJ2-1; TRBD2 matches 7 bases. Germline assignment: CDR1 MNHNS and CDR2 SASEGT. The trim removed 6 bases at V and 1 base at J, leaving 12 bases unmatched. The CDR3 loop spans 17 amino acids. The CDR3 sequence: CASSPASAGRSYNEQFF. The DNA for the CDR3 is TGTGCCAGCAGCCCGGCCTCAGCGGGAAGGTCCTACAATGAGCAGTTCTTC.

This clonotype was seen at least ten times. This chain joins TRBV14 and TRBJ2-1; possible D gene TRBD1, 5 bases. This CDR3 contains 13 residues. The germline V gene encodes CDR1 SGHDN and CDR2 FVKESK. V was shortened by 8 bases and J by 3 bases, with 11 bases between the two germline ends. CDR3 protein: CASSSRVYNEQFF. As DNA, the CDR3 is TGTGCCAGCTCCTCCAGGGTCTACAATGAGCAGTTCTTC.

The chain carries TRBV29-1 and TRBJ1-2, with D unclear. CDR1 SQVTM and CDR2 ANQGSEA come from the germline V gene. Trimming removed 7 bases from V and 3 bases from J, with 12 bases in between. The CDR3 extends over 12 amino acids. The CDR3 DNA reads as TGCAGCGAGCCGGGGAACGACTATGGCTACACCTTC. This translates into CSEPGNDYGYTF.

This rearrangement joins TRBV28 to TRBJ2-5; a possible D gene is TRBD2 (6 bases). The CDR3 has 14 residues. Trimming cost V 7 bases and J 9 bases, with 21 bases left between them. Looked up from germline, CDR1 is MDHEN and CDR2 is SYDVKM. CDR3 bases: TGTGCCAGCACCAAGACTCTAGCCCGGGAGTCCCAGTACTTC. This encodes CASTKTLARESQYF.

This clonotype was counted a few times. The V and J genes are TRBV29-1 and TRBJ1-1; unclear D gene. The CDR3 length is 14 residues. Trimming removed 8 bases at V and 1 base at J, with 17 bases between. Looked up from germline, CDR1 is SQVTM and CDR2 is ANQGSEA. CDR3 coding DNA: TGCAGCACCTTTCGATTTCGAGGGAACACTGAAGCTTTCTTT. This codes for CSTFRFRGNTEAFF.

This chain links TRBV18 with TRBJ1-1; D gene uncertain. The CDR3 extends over 14 amino acids. Germline V lookup: CDR1 KGHSH, CDR2 LQKENI. V was clipped by 5 bases and J by 1 base, with 11 bases between them. The CDR3 protein is CASSRDGPNTEAFF. The DNA of the CDR3 is TGTGCCAGCTCAAGAGACGGACCGAACACTGAAGCTTTCTTT.

This clonotype was detected many times. The J gene is TRBJ2-3, the V gene TRBV28, with 8 positions matching TRBD2. The CDR3 length is 18 residues. Germline-derived CDR1 and CDR2 are MDHEN and SYDVKM. After removal of 3 bases from V and 1 base from J, the junction contained 12 bases not matched to a gene. The CDR3 DNA sequence: TGTGCCAGCAGTTTCTCGGGGGGGGCCGGGAGTCGCACAGATACGCAGTATTTT. Residues: CASSFSGGAGSRTDTQYF.

This clonotype was picked up a small number of times. The J gene is TRBJ2-1, the V gene TRBV7-8; possible D gene TRBD1, 5 bases. CDR1 is SGHVS and CDR2 is FQNEAQ in the germline V gene. This CDR3 comprises 16 residues. V gave up 5 bases and J gave up 0 bases, with 14 bases separating them. The CDR3 DNA sequence: TGTGCCAGCAGCCACCTGCGACAGAGCTCCTACAATGAGCAGTTCTTC. This gives the protein CASSHLRQSSYNEQFF.

This clonotype was counted only a few times. The rearrangement uses TRBV12-3 or TRBV12-4 and TRBJ1-3; TRBD1 aligns across 7 bases. J was trimmed by 5 bases and V by 5 bases; bases with no gene match: 9. This CDR3 is 15 amino acids long. The chain's CDR3 is CASSPRQGSRNTIYF. CDR3 coding DNA: TGTGCCAGCAGTCCAAGACAGGGTTCGAGAAACACCATATATTTT.

V usage is TRBV30 and J usage is TRBJ2-7; D ambiguous. The CDR3 covers 14 residues. Germline loops: CDR1 GTSNPN, CDR2 SVGIG (reference sequence). The germline V and J ends were trimmed by 2 bases and 0 bases, with 11 bases remaining between them. Here the CDR3 reads CAWSRLPFSYEQYF. The CDR3 nucleotides read TGTGCCTGGAGTCGACTGCCTTTCTCCTACGAGCAGTACTTC.

This clonotype appeared a few times. The CDR3 is CSAPGQGGGKLFF. CDR3 DNA sequence: TGCAGTGCTCCTGGACAGGGAGGAGGAAAACTGTTTTTT. The gene calls are TRBV20-1 and TRBJ1-4; 8 bases are shared with TRBD1. V shed 5 bases, J shed 10 bases, and the junction held 9 bases outside the gene matches. Germline CDR1 is DFQATT and CDR2 is SNEGSKA (reference sequence). The CDR3 is 13 amino acids.

This clonotype came up many times. The chain combines TRBV6-2 or TRBV6-3 with TRBJ1-1; no reliable D call. CDR3 length: 11 residues. Between the trimmed V and J ends, which lost 0 bases and 11 bases, there was a span of 7 bases. Germline-derived CDR1 and CDR2 are MNHEY and SVGEGT. The CDR3 sequence is CASSYSQRAFF. The CDR3 region has the DNA TGTGCCAGCAGTTACTCGCAGAGGGCTTTCTTT.

Many counts were recorded for this clonotype. The J gene is TRBJ2-6, the V gene TRBV29-1; TRBD1 agrees at 8 bases. The CDR3 loop spans 12 amino acids. The junction had 1 base not matched to a gene; V was cut back by 6 bases and J by 6 bases. Germline CDR1 SQVTM, CDR2 ANQGSEA. The CDR3 DNA reads TGCAGCGTACAGGGGGAGGCCAACGTCCTGACTTTC. Residues: CSVQGEANVLTF.

The chain uses TRBV3-1 and TRBJ2-1, with 8 bases lining up with TRBD2. Germline V gene data show CDR1 as LGHDT and CDR2 as YNNKEL (reference sequence). The junction had 12 bases not matched to a gene; V was cut back by 4 bases and J by 4 bases. There are 17 residues in the CDR3. CDR3 amino acids: CASSRGAGDPYYNEQFF. CDR3 DNA sequence: TGTGCCAGCAGCCGGGGAGCGGGAGATCCGTATTACAATGAGCAGTTCTTC.

The chain employs TRBV4-2 and TRBJ1-1, with TRBD1 as a possible D gene (5 bases). The CDR3 runs 14 residues. From germline, CDR1 is LGHNA and CDR2 YNFKEQ. Trimming pared 5 bases from V and 10 bases from J, leaving 20 bases between. CDR3 nucleotides: TGTGCCAGCAGCGAAAAGCCCGAGGGGAAGGGAGCTTTCTTT. Amino acid sequence: CASSEKPEGKGAFF.

This clonotype occurred many times. V gene TRBV10-3 combines with J gene TRBJ2-1; D is tentatively TRBD1 or TRBD2 (5 bases each). Germline CDR1 ENHRY, CDR2 SYGVKD. V lost 2 bases, J lost 10 bases, and 15 bases lay in between. The length of the CDR3 is 14 residues. As DNA, the CDR3 is TGTGCCATCAGTGAGGAAAGACAGCGAGGGGAGCAGTTCTTC. Amino acid sequence: CAISEERQRGEQFF.

The chain is built from TRBV6-5 and TRBJ2-2; 8 positions match TRBD2. CDR1 MNHEY and CDR2 SVGAGI come from the germline V gene. The CDR3 has 16 residues. Unmatched junction bases numbered 3, after V lost 2 bases and J lost 1 base. CDR3: CASSYGSGRNTGELFF. CDR3 nucleotide sequence: TGTGCCAGCAGTTACGGCAGCGGGAGGAACACCGGGGAGCTGTTTTTT.

This clonotype came up a few times. The chain is built from TRBV5-5 and TRBJ1-5; D remains ambiguous. The length of the CDR3 is 12 residues. V lost 4 bases to trimming and J lost 11 bases, with 13 bases between them. Germline V gene sequence: CDR1 SGHKS, CDR2 YYEKEE (reference sequence). The CDR3 reads CASSVGPGAQHF. CDR3 DNA: TGTGCCAGCAGCGTGGGTCCCGGGGCCCAGCATTTT.

The rearrangement links TRBV19 to TRBJ2-1; TRBD2 agrees at 8 bases. This CDR3 is 16 amino acids long. Per the germline V gene, CDR1 is LNHDA and CDR2 is SQIVND (reference sequence). The V and J ends lost 6 bases and 10 bases, in that order; junction bases with no gene match: 17. The CDR3 nucleotides are TGTGCCAGTAGCAGCCTTGGCGGGAGGATTCCAAGCGAGCAGTTCTTC. Translated: CASSSLGGRIPSEQFF.

This clonotype was found a few times. This rearrangement joins TRBV20-1 to TRBJ2-5; 9 nucleotides match TRBD1. V lost 5 bases, J lost 5 bases, and 9 bases stayed unmatched. This CDR3 comprises 14 residues. CDR1 and CDR2 (germline): DFQATT, SNEGSKA (reference sequence). The CDR3: CSAGTGSVEETQYF. CDR3 nucleotide sequence: TGCAGTGCTGGGACAGGGTCAGTGGAGGAGACCCAGTACTTC.